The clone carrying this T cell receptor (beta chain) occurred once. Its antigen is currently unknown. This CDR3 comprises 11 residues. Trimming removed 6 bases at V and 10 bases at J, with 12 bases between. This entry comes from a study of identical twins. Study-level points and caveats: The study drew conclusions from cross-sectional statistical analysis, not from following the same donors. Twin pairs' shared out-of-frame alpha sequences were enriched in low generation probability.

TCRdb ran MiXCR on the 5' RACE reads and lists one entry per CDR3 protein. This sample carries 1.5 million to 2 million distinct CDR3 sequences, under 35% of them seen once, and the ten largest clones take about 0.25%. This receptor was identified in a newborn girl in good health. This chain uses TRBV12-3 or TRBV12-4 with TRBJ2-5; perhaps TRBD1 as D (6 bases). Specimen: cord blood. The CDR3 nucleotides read TGTGCCAGCAGGAGAGGGGGAGTCCAGTACTTC. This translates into CASRRGGVQYF.